This paragraph reports one T cell receptor (beta chain). Methods used by the authors: For nucleated cells, counts were estimated from reference gene primer amplification. Profiling relied on immunoSEQ multiplex PCR, and the TCRdb table lists in-frame clones only, not all of them. The V and J calls and clone size were taken over from that table, and D and trimming were inferred from the DNA. This table holds around 160,000 clones, around 81% found once. The CDR3 extends over 14 amino acids. CDR1 SQVTM and CDR2 ANQGSEA come from the germline V gene. The V and J ends lost 7 bases and 1 base respectively, with 14 bases between them. This entry comes from a study of blood T cell repertoires in COVID-19. Study in general: Researchers got acute and convalescent COVID-19 samples from the United States, Italy and Spain. From T cells, B-cell-depleted T cells, or PBMCs came the material, which was cDNA or gDNA.

The source is a human donor with acute or convalescent COVID-19. The donor label of this sample is uncertain. The sequencing input was peripheral blood. The rearrangement joins TRBV29-1 to TRBJ2-1, with D perhaps TRBD1 (5 bases). CDR3 nucleotides: TGCAGCGCCTTGGTAGGGGTATCCTACAATGAGCAGTTCTTC. Translated: CSALVGVSYNEQFF.